One sample yielded the 10 T cell receptor beta chains listed below, sequenced in a study of kidney transplant recipient with SARS-CoV-2 infection. TCRdb reprocessed the reads via MiXCR and lists one record per CDR3 protein. Altogether about 250,000 distinct CDR3 sequences are present, under 35% being singletons, with the ten largest covering almost 7.5%. Specimen: a blood sample, collected at baseline and on day 111 from a kidney transplant recipient. The receptors come from a young adult male patient who had COVID-19 and was a kidney transplant recipient. Some T cells may be supplied by the graft donor.

The chain combines TRBV11-2 with TRBJ2-3; 7 bases line up with TRBD2. With 5 bases clipped from V and 5 bases from J, the junction kept 7 bases outside the gene matches. The CDR3 spans 14 residues. CDR1 is SGHAT and CDR2 is FQNNGV in the germline V gene. As DNA, the CDR3 is TGTGCCAGCAGCCTACGGGGGGTAGGAGATACGCAGTATTTT. Translated: CASSLRGVGDTQYF.

At least ten counts were recorded for this clonotype. This chain uses TRBV20-1 with TRBJ1-3; TRBD1 might be the D (5 bases). The germline V gene encodes CDR1 DFQATT and CDR2 SNEGSKA (reference sequence). CDR3 size: 15 residues. Trimming took off 6 bases at V and 3 bases at J, with 18 bases between the two ends. CDR3: CSALAGGELGNTIYF. In nucleotides, the CDR3 is TGCAGTGCACTGGCCGGGGGAGAACTTGGAAACACCATATATTTT.

J is TRBJ2-6 and V is TRBV25-1; D is possibly TRBD1 (5 bases). Germline V gives CDR1 MGHDK, CDR2 SYGVNS. This CDR3 is built from 18 residues. V lost 5 bases, J lost 5 bases, and 22 bases lay in between. The CDR3 protein is CASSLIRTGQSRANVLTF. CDR3 bases: TGTGCCAGCAGTCTTATACGAACTGGACAAAGTCGGGCCAACGTCCTGACTTTC.

This clonotype has only a few counts. A clone one base away is much larger, so this may be a read error. The genes are TRBV24-1 and TRBJ1-5; the D is unclear. V lost 6 bases and J lost 0, with 11 bases in between. The CDR3 is made up of 15 amino acids. Germline V gene data show CDR1 as KGHDR and CDR2 as SFDVKD. CDR3 sequence: CATSNHSDSNQPQHF. The CDR3 DNA is TGTGCCACCAGTAACCACAGTGATAGCAATCAGCCCCAGCATTTT.

A remark on this clonotype: A read error may be the cause here, since a much bigger clone is one base away. The rearrangement joins TRBV30 to TRBJ2-5, with D uncertain. This CDR3 spans 14 amino acids. CDR1 is GTSNPN, CDR2 SVGIG, per germline (reference sequence). The CDR3 region is CACTWPQIQETQCF. The CDR3 DNA sequence: TGTGCCTGCACGTGGCCACAGATTCAAGAGACCCAGTGCTTC.

This clonotype was found many times. The chain joins TRBV11-1 to TRBJ1-2; D remains ambiguous. This CDR3 has 17 residues. Between the trimmed V and J ends, which lost 4 bases and 4 bases, there was a span of 22 bases. Germline V CDR1 and CDR2: SGHAT, FQDESV (reference sequence). For the CDR3, the DNA is TGTGCCAGCAGCTGCGGAGATAAGGCTGGAAAGACCTATGGCTACACCTTC. It translates to CASSCGDKAGKTYGYTF.

Points on this clonotype: This could be a read error, since a much larger clone is one nucleotide away. The CDR3 nucleotides are TGTGCCAGCGGTAAAACCGGGACACAGAATTCCTACGAGCAGTACTTC. Protein sequence: CASGKTGTQNSYEQYF. The chain links TRBV6-5 to TRBJ2-7; maybe TRBD1 (6 bases). Germline values: CDR1 MNHEY, CDR2 SVGAGI. This CDR3 has 16 amino acids. Trimming cost V 8 bases and J 1 base, with 21 bases left between them.

Note on this clonotype: Possible read error: a much larger clone is one base away. The CDR3 DNA reads TGCAGTACTAAGCTCGCTGTTTCACAAAGTCGGGCCAACGTCCTGACTTTC. This translates into CSTKLAVSQSRANVLTF. The chain recombines TRBV20-1 with TRBJ2-6, with no clear D. Deletions cut 8 bases from V and 5 bases from J, with 25 bases between. There are 17 residues in the CDR3. From germline, CDR1 is DFQATT and CDR2 SNEGSKA (reference sequence).

This clonotype was counted once. A single base separates this from a much larger clone, so it may be a read error. Here the CDR3 omits its conserved ending phenylalanine or tryptophan, so a read error is the likely source. The chain carries TRBV11-1 and TRBJ1-2; D not resolved. The CDR3 loop spans 17 amino acids. Germline V gene lookup returns CDR1 SGHAT and CDR2 FQDESV (reference sequence). Trimming removed 4 bases at V and 4 bases at J, with 22 bases between. DNA for the CDR3: TGTGCCAGCAGCTCGACCACTAAGGCTGGAAAGACCTATGGCTACACCCTC. This encodes CASSSTTKAGKTYGYTL.

The rearrangement links TRBV5-4 to TRBJ2-4, with TRBD1 matching over 7 bases. The CDR3 runs to 14 residues. The J segment lost 8 bases and the V segment lost 7 bases, leaving 12 bases of the junction unmatched. In germline, CDR1 is SGHNT, CDR2 YYREEE (reference sequence). CDR3 region: CASSLKTGSHIQYF. Here the CDR3 DNA reads TGTGCCAGCTCACTAAAGACAGGGTCTCACATTCAGTACTTC.